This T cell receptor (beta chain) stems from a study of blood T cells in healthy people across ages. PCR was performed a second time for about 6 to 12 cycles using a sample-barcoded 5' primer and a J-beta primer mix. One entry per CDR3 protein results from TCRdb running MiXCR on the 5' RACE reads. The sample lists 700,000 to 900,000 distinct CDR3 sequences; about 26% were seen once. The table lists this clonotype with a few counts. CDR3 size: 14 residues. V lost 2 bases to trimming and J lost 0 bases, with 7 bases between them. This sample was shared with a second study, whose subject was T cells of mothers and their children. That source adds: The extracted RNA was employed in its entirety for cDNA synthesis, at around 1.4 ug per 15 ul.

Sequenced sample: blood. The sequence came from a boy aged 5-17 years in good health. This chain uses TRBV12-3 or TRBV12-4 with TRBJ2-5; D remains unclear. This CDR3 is CASSLYQNQETQYF. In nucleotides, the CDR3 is TGTGCCAGCAGTTTATATCAGAACCAAGAGACCCAGTACTTC.